Shown below are 12 T cell receptor beta chains from a single sample sequenced in a study of T cell repertoires in cytomegalovirus infection. TCRdb re-called the reads with MiXCR, one entry per CDR3 protein. The profile shows almost 550,000 distinct CDR3 sequences, about 15% of them singletons. Sequenced: CD8+ T cells from PBMCs. These receptors all come from a human donor in good health (CMV status not recorded). Some clones in this sample may be carry-over from other donors' samples.

Many counts were recorded for this clonotype. V gene TRBV7-9 combines with J gene TRBJ1-1; 8 positions agree with TRBD1. In germline, CDR1 is SEHNR, CDR2 FQNEAQ (reference sequence). The trim removed 2 bases at V and 3 bases at J, leaving 11 bases unmatched. The CDR3 consists of 17 residues. CDR3 coding DNA: TGTGCCAGCAGCTTATACGTGGCAGGGGGCGCGGACACTGAAGCTTTCTTT. It translates to CASSLYVAGGADTEAFF.

The CDR3 sequence is CASSFWGNSGNTIYF. CDR3 in DNA: TGTGCCAGCAGCTTTTGGGGAAACTCTGGAAACACCATATATTTT. The gene calls are TRBV5-4 and TRBJ1-3; D is undetermined. The V gene's germline CDR1 is SGHNT and CDR2 YYREEE (reference sequence). The CDR3 sequence is 15 residues long. V lost 2 bases and J lost 0, with 9 bases in between.

This clonotype was counted a few times. The chain links TRBV15 to TRBJ2-1, with D perhaps TRBD2 (6 bases). The V gene's germline CDR1 is LNHNV and CDR2 YYDKDF (reference sequence). There are 16 residues in the CDR3. The V and J ends lost 6 bases and 0 bases respectively, with 15 bases between them. This CDR3 reads CATSPPPGDSYNEQFF. CDR3 sequence (DNA): TGTGCCACCAGTCCTCCTCCGGGGGACTCCTACAATGAGCAGTTCTTC.

This clonotype was detected ten times or more. V is TRBV2 and J is TRBJ2-1; maybe TRBD2 (6 bases). CDR1 and CDR2 from the germline V gene are SNHLY and FYNNEI. The CDR3 extends over 14 amino acids. V shed 7 bases and J shed 7 bases, with 17 bases lying between them. The CDR3 bases are TGTGCCAGCAATCCGACTAGTAGTTCAAATGAGCAGTTCTTC. Protein product: CASNPTSSSNEQFF.

This clonotype was picked up many times. The chain links TRBV7-3 to TRBJ1-2; unclear D gene. The CDR3 consists of 15 residues. Germline CDR1 reads SGHTA; CDR2 reads FQGTGA. Deletions cut 0 bases from V and 3 bases from J, with 11 bases between. Here the CDR3 DNA reads TGTGCCAGCAGCTTAACGCCGGCAGATTACTATGGCTACACCTTC. This translates into CASSLTPADYYGYTF.

This clonotype was seen at least ten times. The genes are TRBV7-3 and TRBJ1-5; D gene uncertain. Germline CDR1 is SGHTA and CDR2 is FQGTGA. The CDR3 length is 15 residues. Between the trimmed V and J ends, which lost 1 base and 4 bases, there was a span of 11 bases. The CDR3 coding sequence is TGTGCCAGCAGCTTAAACGGGGTAGGAAATCAGCCCCAGCATTTT. Encoded protein: CASSLNGVGNQPQHF.

This clonotype was found a few times. The germline gene is not matched at one end of the junction; a read error may be the cause. The chain uses TRBV7-7 and TRBJ2-1; tentatively, D is TRBD2 (6 bases). This CDR3 has 16 residues. In germline, CDR1 is SSHAT, CDR2 FNYEAQ (reference sequence). In DNA, the CDR3 is TGTGCTAGCAGCTTAGCGGAGGAGGGCTCCCACAATGAGCAGTTCTTC. This encodes CASSLAEEGSHNEQFF.

The genes are TRBV5-4 and TRBJ2-2, with TRBD2 identical over 11 bases. This CDR3 contains 16 residues. In germline, CDR1 is SGHNT, CDR2 YYREEE (reference sequence). The J segment lost 5 bases and the V segment lost 3 bases, leaving 6 bases of the junction unmatched. CDR3 amino acids: CASSSVTSGTTGELFF. The CDR3 DNA sequence: TGTGCCAGCAGCTCCGTGACTAGCGGGACAACCGGGGAGCTGTTTTTT. Combining the CDR3 with reference TRBV5-4 and TRBJ2-2 gives the whole variable domain ETGVTQSPTHLIKTRGQQVTLRCSSQSGHNTVSWYQQALGQGPQFIFQYYREEENGRGNFPPRFSGLQFPNYSSELNVNALELDDSALYLCASSSVTSGTTGELFFGEGSRLTVL.

The J gene is TRBJ1-4, the V gene TRBV5-4; TRBD1 might be the D (5 bases). The CDR3 is 14 amino acids. The germline gives CDR1 SGHNT, CDR2 YYREEE (reference sequence). V was clipped by 0 bases and J by 6 bases, with 9 bases between them. CDR3 sequence (DNA): TGTGCCAGCAGCTTGGGGGGGTCGGATGAAAAACTGTTTTTT. It translates to CASSLGGSDEKLFF.

This clonotype appeared a few times. The chain links TRBV6-5 to TRBJ2-1; D call uncertain. This CDR3 comprises 13 residues. Germline CDR1 reads MNHEY; CDR2 reads SVGAGI. Trimming shortened V by 2 bases and J by 8 bases, and 10 bases separated the two germline ends. The CDR3 reads CASSYTYLHEQFF. For the CDR3, the DNA is TGTGCCAGCAGTTACACCTATTTGCATGAGCAGTTCTTC.

This clonotype was observed many times. This CDR3 reads CASRNRDRNEQYF. The CDR3 region has the DNA TGTGCCAGCAGGAACAGGGATCGGAACGAGCAGTACTTC. This chain connects TRBV28 to TRBJ2-7, with a tentative D call TRBD1 (6 bases). The CDR3 runs to 13 residues. Trimming cost V 6 bases and J 5 bases, with 14 bases left between them. Germline CDR1 MDHEN, CDR2 SYDVKM. The full variable domain, with the rest looked up from reference TRBV28 and TRBJ2-7, is DVKVTQSSRYLVKRTGEKVFLECVQDMDHENMFWYRQDPGLGLRLIYFSYDVKMKEKGDIPEGYSVSREKKERFSLILESASTNQTSMYLCASRNRDRNEQYFGPGTRLTVT.

The chain has TRBV7-9 and TRBJ2-1; 10 bases map to TRBD1. Germline-derived CDR1 and CDR2 are SEHNR and FQNEAQ (reference sequence). Trimming cost V 1 base and J 5 bases; bases outside gene matches: 5. The CDR3 contains 16 residues. The CDR3 spells CASSLVTGGAHNEQFF. In DNA, the CDR3 is TGTGCCAGCAGCTTAGTGACAGGGGGCGCACACAATGAGCAGTTCTTC. The full variable domain, completed using reference TRBV7-9 and TRBJ2-1, is DTGVSQNPRHKITKRGQNVTFRCDPISEHNRLYWYRQTLGQGPEFLTYFQNEAQLEKSRLLSDRFSAERPKGSFSTLEIQRTEQGDSAMYLCASSLVTGGAHNEQFFGPGTRLTVL.